These 22 T cell receptor beta chains were all obtained from the same sample, sequenced in a study of shared clonotypes between healthy human individuals. Profiled with immunoSEQ multiplex PCR; TCRdb holds only in-frame clones, not every one. Altogether around 690,000 clones are present, about 90% being singletons, with the ten largest covering about 33%. The specimen was memory CD8+ T cells from PBMCs. The subset here: CD45RO+ cells pooled with CCR7-negative TemRA cells. These receptors were collected from a man aged 18 to 29 in good health. Some clones in this sample may be carry-over from other donors' samples.

This chain connects TRBV5-4 to TRBJ2-3; 9 nucleotides line up with TRBD1. The J segment lost 2 bases and the V segment lost 0 bases, leaving 7 bases of the junction unmatched. Germline V gene data show CDR1 as SGHNT and CDR2 as YYREEE (reference sequence). The CDR3 has 17 residues. CDR3 sequence: CASSLAPGTGNTDTQYF. CDR3 nucleotides: TGTGCCAGCAGCTTGGCTCCCGGGACAGGGAACACAGATACGCAGTATTTT.

CDR3 in DNA: TGTGCCAGCTCACCACCAGGGACCAGGGATACGCAGTATTTT. Its translation is CASSPPGTRDTQYF. The chain recombines TRBV18 with TRBJ2-3; either TRBD1 or TRBD2 may supply D (5 bases each). Germline loops: CDR1 KGHSH, CDR2 LQKENI. The CDR3 runs 14 residues. Trimming took off 0 bases at V and 6 bases at J, with 10 bases between the two ends.

V and J are TRBV4-1 and TRBJ2-1; 8 bases line up with TRBD2. CDR1 and CDR2 (germline): MGHRA, YSYEKL. The trim removed 4 bases at V and 3 bases at J, leaving 5 bases unmatched. The CDR3 has 15 residues. CDR3 sequence reads: CASSPTSGGYNEQFF. The DNA for the CDR3 is TGCGCCAGCAGCCCGACGAGCGGGGGCTACAATGAGCAGTTCTTC.

CDR3 amino acids: CAWIPSRAHASYEQYF. The CDR3 DNA reads as TGTGCCTGGATCCCCTCCCGCGCTCACGCATCCTACGAGCAGTACTTC. The chain links TRBV30 to TRBJ2-7; no firm D call. The germline V gene has CDR1 GTSNPN and CDR2 SVGIG (reference sequence). Trimming removed 4 bases at V and 1 base at J, with 20 bases between. The CDR3 is made up of 16 amino acids. The variable domain in full, with the rest retrieved from reference TRBV30 and TRBJ2-7, is SQTIHQWPATLVQPVGSPLSLECTVEGTSNPNLYWYRQAAGRGLQLLFYSVGIGQISSEVPQNLSASRPQDRQFILSSKKLLLSDSGFYLCAWIPSRAHASYEQYFGPGTRLTVT.

The V gene is TRBV7-8, the J gene TRBJ2-5; 9 nucleotides align to TRBD2. V dropped 3 bases and J dropped 3; count of bases not matched to a gene: 11. The CDR3 runs 17 residues. The V gene's germline CDR1 is SGHVS and CDR2 FQNEAQ. The DNA for the CDR3 is TGTGCCAGCAGCTTTCTGCGTAGCGGGAGTCATAAAGAGACCCAGTACTTC. Translating gives CASSFLRSGSHKETQYF. The full variable domain, with the rest looked up from reference TRBV7-8 and TRBJ2-5, is GAGVSQSPRYKVAKRGQDVALRCDPISGHVSLFWYQQALGQGPEFLTYFQNEAQLDKSGLPSDRFFAERPEGSVSTLKIQRTQQEDSAVYLCASSFLRSGSHKETQYFGPGTRLLVL.

This rearrangement joins TRBV29-1 to TRBJ1-2, with D perhaps matching TRBD1 (6 bases). The CDR3 contains 15 residues. V lost 2 bases and J 7 bases, leaving 20 bases between the germline ends. Germline CDR1 is SQVTM and CDR2 is ANQGSEA. CDR3 region: CSVEMGQGSEFGYTF. In DNA form, the CDR3 reads TGCAGCGTTGAAATGGGGCAGGGGAGTGAGTTTGGCTACACCTTC.

The chain links TRBV7-3 to TRBJ2-1; TRBD2 matches at 10 bases. The CDR3 is made up of 18 amino acids. Trimming took 0 bases from V and 0 from J; bases not matched to a gene: 5. Germline loops: CDR1 SGHTA, CDR2 FQGTGA. The CDR3 sequence: CASSLTSGRLSSYNEQFF. The CDR3 DNA sequence: TGTGCCAGCAGCTTAACTAGCGGGAGGCTCAGCTCCTACAATGAGCAGTTCTTC.

This chain links TRBV7-9 with TRBJ1-5; possible D gene TRBD1, 6 bases. In germline, CDR1 is SEHNR, CDR2 FQNEAQ (reference sequence). Trimming took off 5 bases at V and 5 bases at J, with 19 bases between the two ends. This CDR3 comprises 16 residues. The CDR3 loop reads CASSHGTGTWDQPQHF. The DNA for the CDR3 is TGTGCCAGCAGCCATGGGACCGGGACATGGGATCAGCCCCAGCATTTT.

This sequence joins TRBV28 and TRBJ2-3; 10 bases are shared with TRBD2. Germline CDR1 is MDHEN and CDR2 is SYDVKM. J was trimmed by 4 bases and V by 2 bases; bases with no gene match: 6. CDR3 size: 16 residues. CDR3 nucleotides: TGTGCCAGCAGTTTACTAAGCGGGAGGGCCCCAGATACGCAGTATTTT. It is translated as CASSLLSGRAPDTQYF.

The rearrangement joins TRBV30 to TRBJ2-3; 9 positions match TRBD2. The germline CDR1 and CDR2 sequences are GTSNPN and SVGIG (reference sequence). Trimming removed 0 bases from V and 7 bases from J; junction bases left unmatched: 8. This CDR3 spans 15 amino acids. The CDR3: CAWSVGSGSSYTQYF. In DNA, the CDR3 is TGTGCCTGGAGTGTAGGTAGCGGGAGTTCATATACGCAGTATTTT.

The genes are TRBV6-6 and TRBJ1-1; TRBD1 might be the D (5 bases). Trimming took 8 bases from V and 1 from J, leaving 11 bases between them. The CDR3 covers 13 residues. Germline values: CDR1 MNHNY, CDR2 SVGAGI (reference sequence). The CDR3 here is CASQLGENTEAFF. The CDR3 DNA reads TGTGCCAGCCAACTGGGGGAGAACACTGAAGCTTTCTTT.

The chain recombines TRBV13 with TRBJ2-3; the match to TRBD1 covers 9 bases. The V segment lost 3 bases and the J segment 1 base; nucleotides outside the gene matches: 2. Germline-derived CDR1 and CDR2 are PRHDT and FYEKMQ (reference sequence). The CDR3 consists of 15 residues. This CDR3 reads CASSFRDRGTDTQYF. The CDR3 coding sequence is TGTGCCAGCAGCTTCCGGGACAGGGGCACAGATACGCAGTATTTT.

The CDR3 DNA reads TGTGCCTGGAGTGTAGGCGGGAGGGCCTTTGAGCAGTTCTTC. This encodes CAWSVGGRAFEQFF. The V call is TRBV30, the J call TRBJ2-1, with 9 bases matching TRBD2. The CDR3 covers 14 residues. V shed 0 bases, J shed 9 bases, and the junction held 6 bases outside the gene matches. Germline lookup yields CDR1 GTSNPN and CDR2 SVGIG (reference sequence).

The rearrangement links TRBV7-9 to TRBJ2-5; the D is unclear. The CDR3 loop spans 17 amino acids. The V gene's germline CDR1 is SEHNR and CDR2 FQNEAQ (reference sequence). V was pared by 2 bases and J by 2 bases, with 18 bases between. CDR3 DNA: TGTGCCAGCAGCTTACCCAAAGGTGGGCCAAAACAAGAGACCCAGTACTTC. It yields the protein CASSLPKGGPKQETQYF. The full variable domain, rest sourced from reference TRBV7-9 and TRBJ2-5, is DTGVSQNPRHKITKRGQNVTFRCDPISEHNRLYWYRQTLGQGPEFLTYFQNEAQLEKSRLLSDRFSAERPKGSFSTLEIQRTEQGDSAMYLCASSLPKGGPKQETQYFGPGTRLLVL.

The chain recombines TRBV14 with TRBJ2-3; D ambiguous. There are 14 residues in the CDR3. In germline, CDR1 is SGHDN, CDR2 FVKESK. V lost 0 bases to trimming and J lost 8 bases, with 12 bases between them. The CDR3 DNA sequence: TGTGCCAGCAGCCAAGATATAGGCTCAACTACGCAGTATTTT. Translated, it gives CASSQDIGSTTQYF.

The chain couples TRBV6-1 to TRBJ2-7; D remains unclear. CDR3 size: 13 residues. Between the trimmed V and J ends, which lost 11 bases and 0 bases, there was a span of 14 bases. Germline V gene data show CDR1 as MNHNS and CDR2 as SASEGT. The DNA for the CDR3 is TGTGCCTGTAGCCAGGCGGCCTCCTACGAGCAGTACTTC. Amino acids: CACSQAASYEQYF.

The chain employs TRBV7-9 and TRBJ2-5; D is unclear. The CDR3 extends over 11 amino acids. Germline V gene data show CDR1 as SEHNR and CDR2 as FQNEAQ (reference sequence). Trimming cost V 5 bases and J 5 bases, with 6 bases left between them. The CDR3 protein is CASSQMETQYF. DNA of the CDR3: TGTGCCAGCAGCCAAATGGAGACCCAGTACTTC.

The chain has TRBV18 and TRBJ2-2, with 8 bases that match TRBD2. In germline, CDR1 is KGHSH, CDR2 LQKENI. The CDR3 has 16 amino acids. J gave up 3 bases and V 2 bases, and 5 bases lay outside the gene matches. The CDR3, as DNA: TGTGCCAGCTCACCATCAGCGGGAGAGGACACCGGGGAGCTGTTTTTT. Amino acids: CASSPSAGEDTGELFF.

The chain joins TRBV7-2 to TRBJ1-1, with no clear D. V lost 5 bases and J 1 base, leaving 11 bases between the germline ends. Germline CDR1 reads SGHTA; CDR2 reads FQGNSA. The CDR3 contains 14 residues. CDR3 in DNA: TGTGCCAGCAGCGGCAGGACCTCGAACACTGAAGCTTTCTTT. Amino acids: CASSGRTSNTEAFF. Filled out from reference TRBV7-2 and TRBJ1-1, the complete variable domain reads GAGVSQSPSNKVTEKGKDVELRCDPISGHTALYWYRQSLGQGLEFLIYFQGNSAPDKSGLPSDRFSAERTGGSVSTLTIQRTQQEDSAVYLCASSGRTSNTEAFFGQGTRLTVV.

The rearrangement uses TRBV5-4 and TRBJ2-1; TRBD2 agrees at 11 bases. V dropped 4 bases and J dropped 7; count of bases not matched to a gene: 10. Germline-derived CDR1 and CDR2 are SGHNT and YYREEE (reference sequence). The CDR3 is made up of 16 amino acids. CDR3: CASSPHSGRASNEQFF. In nucleotides, the CDR3 is TGTGCCAGCAGCCCTCATAGCGGGAGGGCCAGTAATGAGCAGTTCTTC.

J is TRBJ1-2 and V is TRBV4-1, with a possible D match to TRBD1 (5 bases). Trimming shortened V by 3 bases and J by 0 bases, and 17 bases separated the two germline ends. CDR3 length: 17 amino acids. The germline gives CDR1 MGHRA, CDR2 YSYEKL. CDR3 in DNA: TGCGCCAGCAGCCAGGAAACAGGTAGCCTTCCTAACTATGGCTACACCTTC. It translates to CASSQETGSLPNYGYTF.

The chain recombines TRBV27 with TRBJ2-1; D may correspond to TRBD1 or TRBD2 (5 bases each). Germline CDR1 is MNHEY and CDR2 is SMNVEV (reference sequence). The CDR3 extends over 14 amino acids. Deletions cut 2 bases from V and 6 bases from J, with 11 bases between. Here the CDR3 DNA reads TGTGCCAGCAGTTTAGGGGACGTATCCAATGAGCAGTTCTTC. Protein product: CASSLGDVSNEQFF.